This TCR beta chain is from a study of cytomegalovirus exposure and HLA in healthy donors. Amplification used 60 Vbeta primers and 13 Jbeta primers. Some clones are missing from TCRdb's copy, which holds only in-frame ones; the method was immunoSEQ multiplex PCR. The profile shows hundreds of thousands of clones, approximately 90% of them singletons. This CDR3 has 14 amino acids. Germline V gene sequence: CDR1 LNHDA, CDR2 SQIVND (reference sequence). Trimming shortened V by 7 bases and J by 6 bases, and 13 bases separated the two germline ends. This chain joins TRBV19 and TRBJ1-6; no clear D. What was sequenced was PBMCs. The TCR sequence derives from a woman between 18 and 29 years old in good health and CMV-seronegative. The CDR3 loop is CASTVDISNSPLHF. The CDR3, as DNA: TGTGCCAGTACCGTCGACATCTCTAATTCACCCCTCCACTTT.